The rows below give T cell receptor beta chains drawn from one sample of a study of shared clonotypes between healthy human individuals. Profiled with immunoSEQ multiplex PCR; TCRdb holds only in-frame clones, not every one. The table has some 1,900,000 clones, about 95% seen once. Sequenced material: naive CD8+ T cells sorted from blood. Receptor source: a man aged 18 to 29 in good health. Each CDR3 is given with its conserved first and last residue. The D gene is left open where the match is weak. Not every row has a clone size; where given, it reads once, few, many or a size class.

d_call: .
j_call: TRBJ2-7
v_call: TRBV6-1
clone_size: .
cdr3_aa: CASSEAGGRGYEQYF
cdr3_nt: TGTGCCAGCAGTGAAGCAGGAGGCAGGGGCTACGAGCAGTACTTC

d_call: .
j_call: TRBJ2-7
v_call: TRBV21-1
clone_size: once
cdr3_aa: CASIRSLLNEQYF
cdr3_nt: TGTGCCAGCATTCGGTCCCTGTTAAACGAGCAGTACTTC

d_call: .
j_call: TRBJ2-5
v_call: TRBV7-9
clone_size: .
cdr3_aa: CASTPFIGAPETQYF
cdr3_nt: TGTGCCAGCACCCCCTTCATAGGGGCACCTGAGACCCAGTACTTC

d_call: TRBD2
j_call: TRBJ2-5
v_call: TRBV10-3
clone_size: .
cdr3_aa: CAISKGEAGAGETQYF
cdr3_nt: TGTGCCATCAGTAAGGGGGAAGCGGGAGCCGGAGAGACCCAGTACTTC

d_call: .
j_call: TRBJ2-1
v_call: TRBV11-2
clone_size: once
cdr3_aa: CASSSRGFYNEQFF
cdr3_nt: TGTGCCAGCAGCTCCAGGGGCTTCTACAATGAGCAGTTCTTC

d_call: .
j_call: TRBJ2-5
v_call: TRBV4-1
clone_size: .
cdr3_aa: CASSQVPGEETQYF
cdr3_nt: TGCGCCAGCAGCCAAGTCCCCGGGGAAGAGACCCAGTACTTC

d_call: .
j_call: TRBJ1-5
v_call: TRBV28
clone_size: .
cdr3_aa: CASSSGASNQPQHF
cdr3_nt: TGTGCCAGCAGTTCAGGTGCGAGCAATCAGCCCCAGCATTTT

d_call: .
j_call: TRBJ2-2
v_call: TRBV30
clone_size: .
cdr3_aa: CAWSQGSGGELFF
cdr3_nt: TGTGCCTGGAGTCAGGGGTCGGGCGGGGAGCTGTTTTTT

d_call: TRBD1
j_call: TRBJ1-1
v_call: TRBV27
clone_size: .
cdr3_aa: CASSSQGGNTEAFF
cdr3_nt: TGTGCCAGCAGTTCCCAGGGGGGGAACACTGAAGCTTTCTTT

d_call: TRBD2
j_call: TRBJ2-7
v_call: TRBV29-1
clone_size: .
cdr3_aa: CSVLFGLASSYEQYF
cdr3_nt: TGCAGCGTTCTGTTTGGACTAGCGAGCTCCTACGAGCAGTACTTC

d_call: TRBD1
j_call: TRBJ2-7
v_call: TRBV27
clone_size: .
cdr3_aa: CASSSGGPSYEQYF
cdr3_nt: TGTGCCAGCAGTTCAGGGGGACCTTCCTACGAGCAGTACTTC

d_call: .
j_call: TRBJ1-2
v_call: TRBV30
clone_size: once
cdr3_aa: CAWSAAHGYTF
cdr3_nt: TGTGCCTGGAGTGCGGCTCATGGCTACACCTTC

d_call: .
j_call: TRBJ2-3
v_call: TRBV9
clone_size: .
cdr3_aa: CASNSNQDTQYF
cdr3_nt: TGTGCCAGCAACTCAAACCAAGATACGCAGTATTTT

d_call: .
j_call: TRBJ1-1
v_call: TRBV5-6
clone_size: .
cdr3_aa: CASSFSGSTEAFF
cdr3_nt: TGTGCCAGCAGCTTTTCAGGGTCCACTGAAGCTTTCTTT

d_call: TRBD2
j_call: TRBJ2-5
v_call: TRBV2
clone_size: .
cdr3_aa: CASSEGGAGPLYQETQYF
cdr3_nt: TGTGCCAGCAGTGAAGGGGGAGCGGGGCCGCTTTACCAAGAGACCCAGTACTTC

d_call: .
j_call: TRBJ1-1
v_call: TRBV21-1
clone_size: .
cdr3_aa: CASPGDRALNTEAFF
cdr3_nt: TGTGCCAGCCCTGGGGACAGGGCCCTGAACACTGAAGCTTTCTTT

d_call: .
j_call: TRBJ1-2
v_call: TRBV27
clone_size: .
cdr3_aa: CASSGNEGGPYYGYTF
cdr3_nt: TGTGCCAGCAGTGGTAACGAGGGGGGCCCTTACTATGGCTACACCTTC

d_call: TRBD1
j_call: TRBJ1-5
v_call: TRBV7-9
clone_size: .
cdr3_aa: CASSPSLGTGGTNQPQHF
cdr3_nt: TGTGCCAGCAGCCCCTCGCTGGGGACAGGGGGCACGAATCAGCCCCAGCATTTT

d_call: TRBD1
j_call: TRBJ1-4
v_call: TRBV28
clone_size: .
cdr3_aa: CASSEGTDDNEKLFF
cdr3_nt: TGTGCCAGCAGTGAAGGGACAGATGACAATGAAAAACTGTTTTTT

d_call: .
j_call: TRBJ2-7
v_call: TRBV5-1
clone_size: .
cdr3_aa: CASSLAQGLKYEQYF
cdr3_nt: TGCGCCAGCAGCTTGGCCCAGGGATTAAAGTACGAGCAGTACTTC

d_call: .
j_call: TRBJ2-7
v_call: TRBV4-1
clone_size: .
cdr3_aa: CASSQEGLGSYEQYF
cdr3_nt: TGCGCCAGCAGCCAAGAAGGATTGGGCTCCTACGAGCAGTACTTC

d_call: .
j_call: TRBJ2-2
v_call: TRBV6-5
clone_size: .
cdr3_aa: CASSLHPIEGTGELFF
cdr3_nt: TGTGCCAGCAGTTTACACCCTATAGAGGGAACCGGGGAGCTGTTTTTT

d_call: TRBD1
j_call: TRBJ1-2
v_call: TRBV4-3
clone_size: .
cdr3_aa: CASSQTGGTYGYTF
cdr3_nt: TGCGCCAGCAGCCAAACAGGGGGCACCTATGGCTACACCTTC

d_call: .
j_call: TRBJ1-2
v_call: TRBV27
clone_size: .
cdr3_aa: CASSLYGANYGYTF
cdr3_nt: TGTGCCAGCAGTTTATATGGGGCCAACTATGGCTACACCTTC

d_call: .
j_call: TRBJ1-2
v_call: TRBV4-3
clone_size: .
cdr3_aa: CASSQGVAGGYGYTF
cdr3_nt: TGCGCCAGCAGCCAGGGGGTGGCAGGAGGCTATGGCTACACCTTC

d_call: .
j_call: TRBJ1-2
v_call: TRBV2
clone_size: few
cdr3_aa: CASSERGGYGYTF
cdr3_nt: TGTGCCAGCAGTGAAAGGGGAGGGTATGGCTACACCTTC

d_call: .
j_call: TRBJ1-2
v_call: TRBV28
clone_size: .
cdr3_aa: CASSNTGSGSGYTF
cdr3_nt: TGTGCCAGCAGCAACACAGGGTCGGGGAGTGGCTACACCTTC

d_call: .
j_call: TRBJ1-5
v_call: TRBV9
clone_size: .
cdr3_aa: CASSVDEGGNQPQHF
cdr3_nt: TGTGCCAGCAGCGTAGACGAGGGGGGCAATCAGCCCCAGCATTTT

d_call: .
j_call: TRBJ2-1
v_call: TRBV7-8
clone_size: .
cdr3_aa: CASSLGRGSGSSYNEQFF
cdr3_nt: TGTGCCAGCAGCTTAGGGAGGGGTAGCGGATCCTCCTACAATGAGCAGTTCTTC

d_call: .
j_call: TRBJ2-7
v_call: TRBV7-9
clone_size: .
cdr3_aa: CASSLEGDYEQYF
cdr3_nt: TGTGCCAGCAGCTTAGAAGGGGACTACGAGCAGTACTTC

d_call: .
j_call: TRBJ2-1
v_call: TRBV4-1
clone_size: .
cdr3_aa: CASSQVPSNEQFF
cdr3_nt: TGCGCCAGCAGCCAAGTCCCTAGCAATGAGCAGTTCTTC

d_call: .
j_call: TRBJ2-7
v_call: TRBV5-4
clone_size: .
cdr3_aa: CASSLGAGSSYEQYF
cdr3_nt: TGTGCCAGCAGCTTAGGGGCAGGGAGCTCCTACGAGCAGTACTTC

d_call: .
j_call: TRBJ1-1
v_call: TRBV6-5
clone_size: .
cdr3_aa: CASSYSPEAEAFF
cdr3_nt: TGTGCCAGCAGTTACTCACCTGAGGCTGAAGCTTTCTTT

d_call: .
j_call: TRBJ1-5
v_call: TRBV7-8
clone_size: .
cdr3_aa: CASSFERQRGQPQHF
cdr3_nt: TGTGCCAGCAGCTTCGAAAGGCAAAGAGGCCAGCCCCAGCATTTT

d_call: .
j_call: TRBJ2-7
v_call: TRBV6-5
clone_size: .
cdr3_aa: CASSYHSGGYEQYF
cdr3_nt: TGTGCCAGCAGTTATCATTCCGGGGGCTACGAGCAGTACTTC

d_call: .
j_call: TRBJ2-2
v_call: TRBV18
clone_size: few
cdr3_aa: CASSPPRDTNTGELFF
cdr3_nt: TGTGCCAGCTCACCACCGCGGGACACAAACACCGGGGAGCTGTTTTTT

d_call: .
j_call: TRBJ2-3
v_call: TRBV2
clone_size: .
cdr3_aa: CASSDSLARITDTQYF
cdr3_nt: TGTGCCAGCAGTGACAGTCTAGCGAGGATCACAGATACGCAGTATTTT

d_call: .
j_call: TRBJ1-1
v_call: TRBV5-1
clone_size: once
cdr3_aa: CASSSTLGGGVVTEAFF
cdr3_nt: TGCGCCAGCAGCTCTACCCTGGGGGGGGGAGTGGTCACTGAAGCTTTCTTT

d_call: TRBD2
j_call: TRBJ2-3
v_call: TRBV25-1
clone_size: .
cdr3_aa: CASSDALTSGVADTQYF
cdr3_nt: TGTGCCAGCAGTGACGCTCTGACTAGCGGGGTGGCAGATACGCAGTATTTT

d_call: .
j_call: TRBJ2-2
v_call: TRBV30
clone_size: once
cdr3_aa: CAWNDPATGELFF
cdr3_nt: TGTGCCTGGAACGACCCAGCTACGGGGGAGCTGTTTTTT

d_call: TRBD1
j_call: TRBJ2-7
v_call: TRBV9
clone_size: .
cdr3_aa: CASSVAGTGLVEQYF
cdr3_nt: TGTGCCAGCAGCGTAGCCGGGACAGGTCTTGTGGAGCAGTACTTC

d_call: .
j_call: TRBJ1-6
v_call: TRBV7-2
clone_size: .
cdr3_aa: CASSYSTVVNNSPLHF
cdr3_nt: TGTGCCAGCAGCTACTCTACGGTAGTTAATAATTCACCCCTCCACTTT

d_call: TRBD1
j_call: TRBJ2-2
v_call: TRBV5-6
clone_size: .
cdr3_aa: CASSSRGQQNTGELFF
cdr3_nt: TGTGCCAGCAGCTCCAGGGGACAGCAGAACACCGGGGAGCTGTTTTTT

d_call: TRBD1
j_call: TRBJ2-7
v_call: TRBV7-6
clone_size: .
cdr3_aa: CASSSSRDRDYEQYF
cdr3_nt: TGTGCCAGCAGCTCTAGCCGGGACAGGGACTACGAGCAGTACTTC

d_call: .
j_call: TRBJ2-3
v_call: TRBV15
clone_size: .
cdr3_aa: CATSRAGTDTQYF
cdr3_nt: TGTGCCACCAGCAGAGCAGGCACAGATACGCAGTATTTT

d_call: .
j_call: TRBJ1-2
v_call: TRBV18
clone_size: .
cdr3_aa: CASSPPGESYGYTF
cdr3_nt: TGTGCCAGCTCACCACCTGGGGAGAGCTATGGCTACACCTTC

d_call: .
j_call: TRBJ2-1
v_call: TRBV19
clone_size: .
cdr3_aa: CASSMVANEQFF
cdr3_nt: TGTGCCAGTAGTATGGTAGCCAATGAGCAGTTCTTC

d_call: TRBD1
j_call: TRBJ2-7
v_call: TRBV5-1
clone_size: .
cdr3_aa: CASSWTGVNPYEQYF
cdr3_nt: TGCGCCAGCAGTTGGACAGGGGTCAACCCCTACGAGCAGTACTTC

d_call: TRBD1
j_call: TRBJ1-2
v_call: TRBV6-1
clone_size: .
cdr3_aa: CASSEGDGTGVRGYTF
cdr3_nt: TGTGCCAGCAGTGAAGGAGACGGGACAGGGGTTAGGGGCTACACCTTC

d_call: .
j_call: TRBJ2-1
v_call: TRBV7-3
clone_size: .
cdr3_aa: CASSLLASPYNEQFF
cdr3_nt: TGTGCCAGCAGCTTACTAGCATCCCCCTACAATGAGCAGTTCTTC

d_call: .
j_call: TRBJ1-4
v_call: TRBV6-5
clone_size: .
cdr3_aa: CASSYSLGSEKLFF
cdr3_nt: TGTGCCAGCAGTTACTCGTTGGGGAGCGAAAAACTGTTTTTT

d_call: .
j_call: TRBJ2-7
v_call: TRBV30
clone_size: .
cdr3_aa: CAWNLGRTYEQYF
cdr3_nt: TGTGCCTGGAATTTGGGGCGGACCTACGAGCAGTACTTC